This TCR beta chain was captured in a study of T cells in Graves' hyperthyroidism and ophthalmopathy. This clonotype was recorded at least ten times. There were TCR beta CDR3 regions amplified from RNA transcripts. The HTBI set primed first-round TCR CDR3 RT-PCR. TCRdb passed the multiplex PCR reads through MiXCR, listing each CDR3 protein once. The sample lists about 380,000 distinct CDR3 sequences, approximately 13% occurring once. The junction had 7 bases not matched to a gene; V was cut back by 6 bases and J by 5 bases. The germline V gene has CDR1 DFQATT and CDR2 SNEGSKA (reference sequence). CDR3 length: 13 residues. Sampled blood dates from first hyperthyroidism diagnosis, and it precedes any ophthalmopathy symptoms.

The sequenced sample consisted of blood. This TCR derives from a man under 40 with Graves' hyperthyroidism that later progressed to Graves' ophthalmopathy. The chain carries TRBV20-1 and TRBJ2-7, with 10 bases that match TRBD1. In nucleotides, the CDR3 is TGCAGTGCCCGCCGGACAGGGGGAAACGAGCAGTACTTC. It codes for CSARRTGGNEQYF.